This T cell receptor beta chain was captured in a study of blood T cell repertoires in COVID-19. Overall study: Sources were T cells, B-cell-depleted T cells, or PBMCs; the material itself was cDNA or gDNA.

This clone was picked up one time. Libraries were prepared by immunoSEQ multiplex PCR; TCRdb keeps only in-frame clonotypes and omits some of them. Of 130,000 or so clones listed, roughly 80% were seen once; the top ten hold more than 8.5%. Germline lookup yields CDR1 MNHEY and CDR2 SVGAGI. Trimming took 6 bases from V and 4 from J, leaving 15 bases between them. The CDR3 is made up of 15 amino acids. The recovered donors of Cohort 3 showed two negative PCRs, clearance, or symptom resolution. The sequencing input was PBMCs or T cells enriched from blood (not recorded which). This clonotype was obtained from a man aged 50 to 59 who had recovered from COVID-19. The chain combines TRBV6-5 with TRBJ1-4, with D uncertain. The CDR3 protein is CASSPRRDGNEKLFF. The DNA for the CDR3 is TGTGCCAGCAGCCCGCGGAGAGATGGTAATGAAAAACTGTTTTTT.